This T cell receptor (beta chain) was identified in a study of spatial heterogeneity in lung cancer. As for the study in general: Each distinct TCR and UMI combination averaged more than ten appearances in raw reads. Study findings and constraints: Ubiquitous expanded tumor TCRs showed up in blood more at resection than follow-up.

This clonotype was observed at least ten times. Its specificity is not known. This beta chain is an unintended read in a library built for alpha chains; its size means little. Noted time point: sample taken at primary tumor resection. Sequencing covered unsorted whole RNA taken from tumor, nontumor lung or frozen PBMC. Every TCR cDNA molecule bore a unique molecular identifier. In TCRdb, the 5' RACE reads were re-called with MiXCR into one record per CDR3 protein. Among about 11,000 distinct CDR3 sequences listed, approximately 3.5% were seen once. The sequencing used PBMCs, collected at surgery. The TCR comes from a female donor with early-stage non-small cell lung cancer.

The CDR3 loop reads CASSQVWSRGSTDTQYF. CDR3 nucleotides: TGTGCCAGCAGCCAAGTGTGGTCCAGGGGGAGCACAGATACGCAGTATTTT. The genes are TRBV3-1 and TRBJ2-3; 7 bases line up with TRBD1. Germline CDR1 and CDR2: LGHDT and YNNKEL (reference sequence). V trimming: 1 base; J trimming: 0 bases; junction bases outside the gene matches: 7. The CDR3 has 17 residues.